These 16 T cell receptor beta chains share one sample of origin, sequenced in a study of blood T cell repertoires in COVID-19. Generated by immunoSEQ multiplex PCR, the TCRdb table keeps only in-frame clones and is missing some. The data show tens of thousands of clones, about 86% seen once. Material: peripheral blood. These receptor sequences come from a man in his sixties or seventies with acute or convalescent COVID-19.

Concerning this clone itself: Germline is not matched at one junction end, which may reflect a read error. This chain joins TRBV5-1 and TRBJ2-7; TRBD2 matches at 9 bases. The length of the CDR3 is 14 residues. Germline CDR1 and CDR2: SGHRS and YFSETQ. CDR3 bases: TGCGCCAGCAGCCCGGGACTAGCCTCCCACGAGCAGTACTTC. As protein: CASSPGLASHEQYF. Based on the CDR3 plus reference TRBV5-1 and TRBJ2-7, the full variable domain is KAGVTQTPRYLIKTRGQQVTLSCSPISGHRSVSWYQQTPGQGLQFLFEYFSETQRNKGNFPGRFSGRQFSNSRSEMNVSTLELGDSALYLCASSPGLASHEQYFGPGTRLTVT.

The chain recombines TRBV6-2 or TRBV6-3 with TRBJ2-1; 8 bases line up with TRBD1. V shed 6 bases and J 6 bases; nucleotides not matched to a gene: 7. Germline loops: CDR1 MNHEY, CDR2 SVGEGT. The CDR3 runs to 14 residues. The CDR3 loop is CASSPRTGTNEQFF. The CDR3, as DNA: TGTGCCAGCAGCCCCAGGACAGGGACCAATGAGCAGTTCTTC.

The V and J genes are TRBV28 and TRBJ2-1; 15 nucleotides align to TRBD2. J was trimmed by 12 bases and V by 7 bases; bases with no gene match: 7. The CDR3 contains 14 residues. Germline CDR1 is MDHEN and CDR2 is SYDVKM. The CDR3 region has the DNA TGTGCCAGCACCGCCGGACTAGCGGGAGGGATGCAGTTCTTC. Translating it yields CASTAGLAGGMQFF.

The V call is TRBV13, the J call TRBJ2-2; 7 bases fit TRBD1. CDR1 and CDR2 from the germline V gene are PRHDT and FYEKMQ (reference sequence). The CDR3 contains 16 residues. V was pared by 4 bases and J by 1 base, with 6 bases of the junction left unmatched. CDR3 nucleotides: TGTGCCAGCAGCTCAAGACAGGGAAGGAACACCGGGGAGCTGTTTTTT. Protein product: CASSSRQGRNTGELFF.

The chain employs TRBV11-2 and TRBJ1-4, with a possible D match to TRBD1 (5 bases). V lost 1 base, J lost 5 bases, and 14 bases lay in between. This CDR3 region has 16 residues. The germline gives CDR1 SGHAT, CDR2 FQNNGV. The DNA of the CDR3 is TGTGCCAGCAGCTTAGCTCAGGGCAGGGTAAATGAAAAACTGTTTTTT. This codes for CASSLAQGRVNEKLFF.

CDR3 in amino acids: CASRPGLADGQFF. In DNA, the CDR3 is TGTGCCAGCAGACCAGGACTAGCGGATGGGCAGTTCTTC. The chain employs TRBV6-6 and TRBJ2-1; 10 bases are a match to TRBD2. Trimming cost V 6 bases and J 12 bases; bases outside gene matches: 8. This CDR3 is built from 13 residues. Germline assignment: CDR1 MNHNY and CDR2 SVGAGI (reference sequence).

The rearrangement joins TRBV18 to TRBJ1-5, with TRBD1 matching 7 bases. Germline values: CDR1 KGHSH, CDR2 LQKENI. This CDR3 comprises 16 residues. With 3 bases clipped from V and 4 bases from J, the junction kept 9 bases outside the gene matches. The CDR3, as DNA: TGTGCCAGCTCACCCCCCGACAGGGCCCCTAATCAGCCCCAGCATTTT. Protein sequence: CASSPPDRAPNQPQHF.

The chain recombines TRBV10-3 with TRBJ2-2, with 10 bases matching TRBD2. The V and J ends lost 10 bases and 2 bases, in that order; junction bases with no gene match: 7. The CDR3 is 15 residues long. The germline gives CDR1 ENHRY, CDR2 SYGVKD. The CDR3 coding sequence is TGTGCCACCTCAAAGCGGGAGGGAAACACCGGGGAGCTGTTTTTT. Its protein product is CATSKREGNTGELFF.

The CDR3 here is CASSLTGDYEQYF. The CDR3 bases are TGTGCCAGCAGCCTCACCGGGGACTACGAGCAGTACTTC. This chain links TRBV3-1 (or the pseudogene TRBV3-2) with TRBJ2-7, with D perhaps matching TRBD2 (5 bases). V was clipped by 4 bases and J by 3 bases, with 10 bases between them. CDR1 is LGHDT, CDR2 YNNKEL, per germline (reference sequence). This CDR3 has 13 amino acids.

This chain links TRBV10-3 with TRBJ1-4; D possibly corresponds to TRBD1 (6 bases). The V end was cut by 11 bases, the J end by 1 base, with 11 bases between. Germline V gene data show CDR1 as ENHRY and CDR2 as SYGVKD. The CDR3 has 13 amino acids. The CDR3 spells CAVAQGTNEKLFF. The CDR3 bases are TGTGCCGTCGCACAGGGAACTAATGAAAAACTGTTTTTT.

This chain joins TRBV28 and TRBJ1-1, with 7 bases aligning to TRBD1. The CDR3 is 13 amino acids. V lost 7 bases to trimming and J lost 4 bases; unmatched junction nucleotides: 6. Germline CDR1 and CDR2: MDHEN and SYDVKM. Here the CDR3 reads CASTQGGGTEAFF. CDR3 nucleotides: TGTGCCAGCACCCAGGGGGGAGGCACTGAAGCTTTCTTT.

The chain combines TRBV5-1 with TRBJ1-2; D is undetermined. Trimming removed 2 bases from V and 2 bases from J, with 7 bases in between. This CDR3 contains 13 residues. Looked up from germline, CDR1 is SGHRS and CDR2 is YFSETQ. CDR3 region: CASSFVGNYGYTF. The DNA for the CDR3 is TGCGCCAGCAGCTTTGTCGGGAACTATGGCTACACCTTC. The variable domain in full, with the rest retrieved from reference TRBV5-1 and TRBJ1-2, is KAGVTQTPRYLIKTRGQQVTLSCSPISGHRSVSWYQQTPGQGLQFLFEYFSETQRNKGNFPGRFSGRQFSNSRSEMNVSTLELGDSALYLCASSFVGNYGYTFGSGTRLTVV.

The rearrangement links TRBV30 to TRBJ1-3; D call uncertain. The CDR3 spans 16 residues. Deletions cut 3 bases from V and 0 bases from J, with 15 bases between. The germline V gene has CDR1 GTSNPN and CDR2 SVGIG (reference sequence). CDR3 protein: CAWSRRILLSGNTIYF. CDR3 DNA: TGTGCCTGGAGCCGGAGGATACTTCTCTCTGGAAACACCATATATTTT.

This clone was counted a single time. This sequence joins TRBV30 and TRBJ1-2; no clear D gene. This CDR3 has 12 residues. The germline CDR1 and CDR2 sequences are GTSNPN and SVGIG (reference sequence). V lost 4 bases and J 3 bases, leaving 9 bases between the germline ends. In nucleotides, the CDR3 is TGTGCCTGGAACTCAGGCTACTATGGCTACACCTTC. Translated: CAWNSGYYGYTF.

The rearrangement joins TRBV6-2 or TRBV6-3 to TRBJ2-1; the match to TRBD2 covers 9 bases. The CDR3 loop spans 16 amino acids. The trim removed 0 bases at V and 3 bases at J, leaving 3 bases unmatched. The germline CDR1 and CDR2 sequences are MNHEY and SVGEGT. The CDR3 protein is CASSYSGAGGYNEQFF. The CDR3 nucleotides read TGTGCCAGCAGTTACTCGGGAGCGGGGGGCTACAATGAGCAGTTCTTC.

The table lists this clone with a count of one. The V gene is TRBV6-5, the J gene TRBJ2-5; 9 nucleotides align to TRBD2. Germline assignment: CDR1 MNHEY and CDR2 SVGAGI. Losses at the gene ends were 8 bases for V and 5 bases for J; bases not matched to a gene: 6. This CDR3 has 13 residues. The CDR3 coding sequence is TGTGCCAGCCGGCTAGCGGGGTTGGAGACCCAGTACTTC. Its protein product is CASRLAGLETQYF.